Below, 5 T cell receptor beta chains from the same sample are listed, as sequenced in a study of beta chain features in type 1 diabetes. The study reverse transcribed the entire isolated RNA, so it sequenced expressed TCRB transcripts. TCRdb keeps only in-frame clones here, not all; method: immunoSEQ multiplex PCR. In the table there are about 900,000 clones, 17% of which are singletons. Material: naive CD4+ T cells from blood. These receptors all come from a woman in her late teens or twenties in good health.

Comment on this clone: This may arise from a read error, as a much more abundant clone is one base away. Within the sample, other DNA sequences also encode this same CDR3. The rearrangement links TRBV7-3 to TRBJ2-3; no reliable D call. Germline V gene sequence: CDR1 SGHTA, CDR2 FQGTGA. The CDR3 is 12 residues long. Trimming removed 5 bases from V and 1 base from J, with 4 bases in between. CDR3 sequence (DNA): TGTGCCAGCAGCCCAGGCACAGATACGCAGTATTTT. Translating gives CASSPGTDTQYF. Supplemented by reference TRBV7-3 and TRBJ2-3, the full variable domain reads GAGVSQTPSNKVTEKGKYVELRCDPISGHTALYWYRQSLGQGPEFLIYFQGTGAADDSGLPNDRFFAVRPEGSVSTLKIQRTERGDSAVYLCASSPGTDTQYFGPGTRLTVL.

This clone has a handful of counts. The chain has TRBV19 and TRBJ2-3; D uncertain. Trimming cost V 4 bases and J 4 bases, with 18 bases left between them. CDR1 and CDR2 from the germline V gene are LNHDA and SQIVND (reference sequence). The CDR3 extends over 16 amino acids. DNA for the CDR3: TGTGCCAGTAGTACCTCGCACGGCACCGGATCAGATACGCAGTATTTT. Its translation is CASSTSHGTGSDTQYF.

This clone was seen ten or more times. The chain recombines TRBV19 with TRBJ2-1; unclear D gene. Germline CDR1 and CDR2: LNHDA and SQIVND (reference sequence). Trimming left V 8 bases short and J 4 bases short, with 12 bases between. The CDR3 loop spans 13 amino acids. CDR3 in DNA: TGTGCCAGTTCACCCGTGCGGTACAATGAGCAGTTCTTC. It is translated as CASSPVRYNEQFF.

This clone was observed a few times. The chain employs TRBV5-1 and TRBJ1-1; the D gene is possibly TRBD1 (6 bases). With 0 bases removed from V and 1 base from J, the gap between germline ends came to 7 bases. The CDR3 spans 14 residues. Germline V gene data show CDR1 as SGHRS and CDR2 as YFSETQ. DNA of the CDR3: TGCGCCAGCAGCTTGGAAGGGGGGAACACTGAAGCTTTCTTT. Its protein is CASSLEGGNTEAFF. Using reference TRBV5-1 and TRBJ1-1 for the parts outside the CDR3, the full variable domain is KAGVTQTPRYLIKTRGQQVTLSCSPISGHRSVSWYQQTPGQGLQFLFEYFSETQRNKGNFPGRFSGRQFSNSRSEMNVSTLELGDSALYLCASSLEGGNTEAFFGQGTRLTVV.

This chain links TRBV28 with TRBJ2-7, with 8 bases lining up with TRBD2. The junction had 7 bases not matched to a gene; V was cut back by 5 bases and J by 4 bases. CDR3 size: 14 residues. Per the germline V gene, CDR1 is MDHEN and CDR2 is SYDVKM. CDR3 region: CASSASGSLYEQYF. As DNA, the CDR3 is TGTGCCAGCAGTGCGAGCGGGAGTTTGTACGAGCAGTACTTC.